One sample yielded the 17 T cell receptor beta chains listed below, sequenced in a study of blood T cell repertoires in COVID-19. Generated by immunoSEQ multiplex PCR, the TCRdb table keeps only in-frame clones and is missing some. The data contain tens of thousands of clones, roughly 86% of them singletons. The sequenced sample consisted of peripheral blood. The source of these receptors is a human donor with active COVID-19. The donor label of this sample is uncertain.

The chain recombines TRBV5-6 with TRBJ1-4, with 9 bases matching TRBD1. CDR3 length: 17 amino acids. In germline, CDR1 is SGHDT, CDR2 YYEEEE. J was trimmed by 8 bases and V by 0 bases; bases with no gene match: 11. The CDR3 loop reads CASSLGVSGQGFEKLFF. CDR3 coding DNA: TGTGCCAGCAGCTTGGGCGTTTCGGGACAGGGCTTCGAAAAACTGTTTTTT.

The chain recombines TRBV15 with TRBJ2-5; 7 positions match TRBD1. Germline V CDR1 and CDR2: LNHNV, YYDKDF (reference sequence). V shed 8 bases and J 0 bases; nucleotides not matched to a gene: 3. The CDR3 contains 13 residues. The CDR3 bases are TGTGCCACCGTCGGGACAGACCAAGAGACCCAGTACTTC. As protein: CATVGTDQETQYF.

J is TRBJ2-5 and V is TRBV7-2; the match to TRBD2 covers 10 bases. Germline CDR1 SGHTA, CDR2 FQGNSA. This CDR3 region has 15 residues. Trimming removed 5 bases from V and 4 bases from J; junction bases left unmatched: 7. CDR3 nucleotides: TGTGCCAGCAGCCTTAGCGGGAGGATTGGAGAGACCCAGTACTTC. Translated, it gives CASSLSGRIGETQYF. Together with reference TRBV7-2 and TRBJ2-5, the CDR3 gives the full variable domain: GAGVSQSPSNKVTEKGKDVELRCDPISGHTALYWYRQSLGQGLEFLIYFQGNSAPDKSGLPSDRFSAERTGGSVSTLTIQRTQQEDSAVYLCASSLSGRIGETQYFGPGTRLLVL.

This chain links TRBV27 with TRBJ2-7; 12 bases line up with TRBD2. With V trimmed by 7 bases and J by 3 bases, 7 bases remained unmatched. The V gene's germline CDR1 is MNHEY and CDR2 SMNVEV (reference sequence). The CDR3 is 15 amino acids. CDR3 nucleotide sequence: TGTGCCAGCACTACCCTGACTAGCGGGAGCTACGAGCAGTACTTC. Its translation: CASTTLTSGSYEQYF.

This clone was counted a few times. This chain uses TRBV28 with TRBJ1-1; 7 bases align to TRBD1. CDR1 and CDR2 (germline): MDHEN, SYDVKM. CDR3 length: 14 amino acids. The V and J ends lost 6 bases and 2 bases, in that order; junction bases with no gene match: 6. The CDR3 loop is CASRGTASNTEAFF. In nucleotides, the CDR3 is TGTGCCAGCAGAGGGACAGCTAGCAACACTGAAGCTTTCTTT.

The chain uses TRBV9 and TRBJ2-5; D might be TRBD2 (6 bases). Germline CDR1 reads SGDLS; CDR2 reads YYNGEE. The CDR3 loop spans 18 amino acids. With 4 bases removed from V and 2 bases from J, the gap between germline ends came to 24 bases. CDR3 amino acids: CASSSGSVGLASQETQYF. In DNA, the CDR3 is TGTGCCAGCAGCTCTGGGTCTGTAGGGCTAGCGTCACAAGAGACCCAGTACTTC.

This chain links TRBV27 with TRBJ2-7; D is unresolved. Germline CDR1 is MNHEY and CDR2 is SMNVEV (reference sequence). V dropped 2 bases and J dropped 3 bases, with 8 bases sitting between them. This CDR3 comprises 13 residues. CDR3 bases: TGTGCCAGCAGTTTAAGTTTCGGCTACGAGCAGTACTTC. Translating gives CASSLSFGYEQYF.

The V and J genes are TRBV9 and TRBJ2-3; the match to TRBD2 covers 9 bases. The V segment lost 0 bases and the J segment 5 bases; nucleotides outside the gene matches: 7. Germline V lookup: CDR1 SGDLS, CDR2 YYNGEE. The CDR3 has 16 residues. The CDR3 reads CASSVAGGGAKDTQYF. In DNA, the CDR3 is TGTGCCAGCAGCGTAGCTGGCGGGGGGGCCAAAGATACGCAGTATTTT.

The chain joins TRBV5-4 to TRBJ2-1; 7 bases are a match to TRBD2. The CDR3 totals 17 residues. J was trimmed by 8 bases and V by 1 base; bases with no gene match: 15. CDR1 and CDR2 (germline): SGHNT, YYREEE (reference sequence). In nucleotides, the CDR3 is TGTGCCAGCAGCTTGACTTGGTGGGGGGGGGAGGCTGATGAGCAGTTCTTC. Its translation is CASSLTWWGGEADEQFF.

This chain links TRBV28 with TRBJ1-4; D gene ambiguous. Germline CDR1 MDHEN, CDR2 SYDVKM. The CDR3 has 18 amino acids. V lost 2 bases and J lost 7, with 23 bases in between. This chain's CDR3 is CASSLTTDSPQEAEKLFF. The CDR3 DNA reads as TGTGCCAGCAGTTTAACTACCGATTCACCTCAGGAGGCTGAAAAACTGTTTTTT. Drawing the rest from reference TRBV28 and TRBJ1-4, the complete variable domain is DVKVTQSSRYLVKRTGEKVFLECVQDMDHENMFWYRQDPGLGLRLIYFSYDVKMKEKGDIPEGYSVSREKKERFSLILESASTNQTSMYLCASSLTTDSPQEAEKLFFGSGTQLSVL.

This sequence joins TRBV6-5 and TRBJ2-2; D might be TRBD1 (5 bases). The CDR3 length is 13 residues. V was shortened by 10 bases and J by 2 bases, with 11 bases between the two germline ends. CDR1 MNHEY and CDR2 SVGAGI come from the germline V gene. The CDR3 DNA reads TGTGCCACCGACGACAGAAACACCGGGGAGCTGTTTTTT. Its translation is CATDDRNTGELFF.

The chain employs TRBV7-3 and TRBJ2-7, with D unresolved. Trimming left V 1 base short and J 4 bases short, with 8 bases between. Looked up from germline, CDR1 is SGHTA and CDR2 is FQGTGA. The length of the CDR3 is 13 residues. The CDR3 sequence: CASSLKAGYEQYF. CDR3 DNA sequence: TGTGCCAGCAGCTTAAAAGCAGGATACGAGCAGTACTTC.

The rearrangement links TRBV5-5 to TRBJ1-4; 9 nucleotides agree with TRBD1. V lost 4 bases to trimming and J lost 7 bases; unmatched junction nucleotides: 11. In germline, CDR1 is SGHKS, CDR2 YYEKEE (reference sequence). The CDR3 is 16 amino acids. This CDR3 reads CASSQPTGTGTEKLFF. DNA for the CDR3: TGTGCCAGCAGCCAACCCACCGGGACAGGGACTGAAAAACTGTTTTTT.

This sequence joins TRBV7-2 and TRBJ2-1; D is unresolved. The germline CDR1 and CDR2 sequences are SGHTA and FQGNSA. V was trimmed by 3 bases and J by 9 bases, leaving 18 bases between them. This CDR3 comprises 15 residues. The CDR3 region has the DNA TGTGCCAGCAGCTTCGGCGGTTCGCGGAGAAGTGAGCAGTTCTTC. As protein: CASSFGGSRRSEQFF.

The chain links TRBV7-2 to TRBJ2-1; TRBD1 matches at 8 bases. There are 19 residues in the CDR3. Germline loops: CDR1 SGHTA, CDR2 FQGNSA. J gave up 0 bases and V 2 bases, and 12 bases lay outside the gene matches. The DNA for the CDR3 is TGTGCCAGCAGCTTATCAGGCCAGGGGGCTATATTCTCCTACAATGAGCAGTTCTTC. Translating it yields CASSLSGQGAIFSYNEQFF.

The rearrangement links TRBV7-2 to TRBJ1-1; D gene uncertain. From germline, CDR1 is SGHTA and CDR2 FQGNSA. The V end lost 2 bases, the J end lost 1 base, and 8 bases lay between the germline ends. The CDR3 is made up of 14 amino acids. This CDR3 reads CASSLSGSNTEAFF. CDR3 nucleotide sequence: TGTGCCAGCAGCTTATCAGGCTCGAACACTGAAGCTTTCTTT.

The chain's CDR3 is CASSLRSGTGASKQYF. The CDR3 bases are TGTGCCAGCAGTCTCAGATCCGGGACAGGGGCAAGCAAGCAGTACTTC. The chain employs TRBV28 and TRBJ2-7; 10 bases agree with TRBD1. Germline V lookup: CDR1 MDHEN, CDR2 SYDVKM. The junction had 15 bases not matched to a gene; V was cut back by 5 bases and J by 8 bases. The CDR3 is 16 residues long.